These 26 T cell receptor beta chains originate from one sample sequenced in a study of human T cells and chemical hapten exposure. Time point reported: patch test 1, 2 weeks after DPC sensitization. As to treatment: therapeutic diphenylcyclopropenone sensitization with weekly scalp DPC. TCRdb re-called the RACE reads with MiXCR, one entry per CDR3 protein. Found here are 95,000 to 150,000 distinct CDR3 sequences, roughly an eighth of them singletons; the top ten hold 0.92%. The sequences come from whole blood, collected in connection with sensitization to the hapten diphenylcyclopropenone (DPC). The receptors stem from a young man with alopecia areata. Some clones in this sample may be carry-over from other donors' samples.

This clonotype was observed many times. The genes are TRBV6-2 or TRBV6-3 and TRBJ2-7; D may be TRBD1 (5 bases). The CDR3 has 15 residues. Germline CDR1 is MNHEY and CDR2 is SVGEGT. V shed 2 bases and J shed 0 bases, with 11 bases lying between them. DNA of the CDR3: TGTGCCAGCAGTTACGGGGCGGAGAGCTCCTACGAGCAGTACTTC. Amino acids: CASSYGAESSYEQYF.

This clonotype has more than one count but fewer than ten. V gene TRBV6-1 combines with J gene TRBJ2-1, with 9 bases that match TRBD2. The ends lost 8 bases at V and 6 bases at J; junction bases unmatched: 14. The CDR3 sequence is 16 residues long. Germline CDR1 reads MNHNS; CDR2 reads SASEGT. The CDR3 bases are TGTGCCAGCCCCGGGGGGGGGACTAGCTATCGCAATGAGCAGTTCTTC. Residues: CASPGGGTSYRNEQFF.

J is TRBJ1-2 and V is TRBV18; 7 bases are a match to TRBD1. CDR1 is KGHSH and CDR2 is LQKENI in the germline V gene. J gave up 7 bases and V 0 bases, and 11 bases lay outside the gene matches. CDR3 length: 16 amino acids. The CDR3 region is CASSPPRQGWRPGYTF. CDR3 nucleotide sequence: TGTGCCAGCTCACCACCACGACAGGGCTGGCGGCCTGGCTACACCTTC.

This clonotype was picked up many times. V and J are TRBV11-2 and TRBJ2-2; D is ambiguous. From germline, CDR1 is SGHAT and CDR2 FQNNGV. Trimming cost V 6 bases and J 5 bases, with 7 bases left between them. The CDR3 runs 12 residues. In nucleotides, the CDR3 is TGTGCCAGCAGTCCGGTAACCGGGGAGCTGTTTTTT. This encodes CASSPVTGELFF.

This clonotype has only a few counts. This chain connects TRBV7-3 to TRBJ2-1; TRBD2 agrees at 10 bases. Germline CDR1 and CDR2: SGHTA and FQGTGA. The CDR3 contains 14 residues. Germline trimming cut 5 bases from V and 6 bases from J; bases unmatched to any gene: 4. Written as DNA, the CDR3 is TGTGCCAGCAGCCAAGCGGGGGGGCCCAATGAGCAGTTCTTC. Its translation: CASSQAGGPNEQFF.

The genes are TRBV28 and TRBJ2-7; no clear D. CDR1 and CDR2 (germline): MDHEN, SYDVKM. The CDR3 length is 13 residues. Trimming removed 2 bases from V and 5 bases from J, with 10 bases in between. The CDR3: CASSLGRNNEQYF. The DNA of the CDR3 is TGTGCCAGCAGTTTAGGCAGGAATAACGAGCAGTACTTC.

This clonotype was recorded many times. The genes are TRBV20-1 and TRBJ1-6; TRBD1 matches 7 bases. CDR1 and CDR2 (germline): DFQATT, SNEGSKA (reference sequence). This CDR3 is built from 16 residues. V lost 3 bases and J lost 7; bases outside the gene matches: 12. CDR3 sequence (DNA): TGCAGTGCTAGGGTCAGGGGGACAGCTACAAATTCACCCCTCCACTTT. Its protein is CSARVRGTATNSPLHF.

A few counts support this clonotype. This chain joins TRBV12-3 or TRBV12-4 and TRBJ2-6; the match to TRBD1 covers 7 bases. The CDR3 runs to 12 residues. V lost 5 bases, J lost 17 bases, and 9 bases stayed unmatched. The CDR3 nucleotides read TGTGCCAGCAGTGGACAGGCCTTAACTATGACTTTC. This gives the protein CASSGQALTMTF.

This clonotype was seen only a few times. The V gene is TRBV28, the J gene TRBJ1-1, with D hard to call. The CDR3 spans 15 residues. Trimming shortened V by 6 bases and J by 1 base, and 15 bases separated the two germline ends. Per germline, CDR1 MDHEN and CDR2 SYDVKM. The CDR3 sequence: CASRGGRASNTEAFF. CDR3 bases: TGTGCCAGCAGAGGTGGGAGGGCCTCGAACACTGAAGCTTTCTTT.

This clonotype occurred many times. The V gene is TRBV28, the J gene TRBJ2-6; possibly TRBD1 for D (5 bases). Germline-derived CDR1 and CDR2 are MDHEN and SYDVKM. Trimming cost V 2 bases and J 0 bases, with 17 bases left between them. This CDR3 is built from 19 residues. In DNA form, the CDR3 reads TGTGCCAGCAGTTTAATCTGGACACGAAATCGCTCTGGGGCCAACGTCCTGACTTTC. It is translated as CASSLIWTRNRSGANVLTF.

This clonotype was observed many times. The chain carries TRBV20-1 and TRBJ1-2; D gene ambiguous. Looked up from germline, CDR1 is DFQATT and CDR2 is SNEGSKA (reference sequence). The CDR3 runs 11 residues. Trimming took off 6 bases at V and 1 base at J, with 6 bases between the two ends. The chain's CDR3 is CSARDNYGYTF. CDR3 sequence (DNA): TGCAGTGCAAGGGATAACTATGGCTACACCTTC.

There are a few counts of this clonotype. V gene TRBV12-3 or TRBV12-4 combines with J gene TRBJ2-2, with D tentatively TRBD2 (5 bases). This CDR3 is built from 13 residues. The V gene lost 6 bases and the J gene lost 7 bases, with 12 bases spanning the gap. Written as DNA, the CDR3 is TGTGCCAGCAGCCGAGGGTGGGACGGGGAGCTGTTTTTT. It yields the protein CASSRGWDGELFF.

This clonotype was counted ten times or more. The V gene is TRBV3-1, the J gene TRBJ1-5; possible D gene TRBD1, 5 bases. Trimming left V 1 base short and J 7 bases short, with 14 bases between. The CDR3 length is 15 residues. Germline assignment: CDR1 LGHDT and CDR2 YNNKEL (reference sequence). CDR3: CASSQGAGWVQPQHF. In DNA, the CDR3 is TGTGCCAGCAGCCAAGGGGCAGGGTGGGTCCAGCCCCAGCATTTT.

The J gene is TRBJ2-7, the V gene TRBV28; 10 positions match TRBD1. The CDR3 extends over 14 amino acids. Germline CDR1 reads MDHEN; CDR2 reads SYDVKM. V shed 6 bases, J shed 1 base, and the junction held 3 bases outside the gene matches. DNA of the CDR3: TGTGCCAGCAGAGACAGGGGGCATTCCTACGAGCAGTACTTC. It yields the protein CASRDRGHSYEQYF.

The CDR3 loop reads CASSQGANTEAFF. The CDR3 coding sequence is TGTGCCAGCAGCCAAGGGGCGAACACTGAAGCTTTCTTT. V usage is TRBV14 and J usage is TRBJ1-1, with no clear D. Deletions cut 1 base from V and 1 base from J, with 4 bases between. The length of the CDR3 is 13 residues. Germline assignment: CDR1 SGHDN and CDR2 FVKESK.

This clonotype was counted between two and nine times. V gene TRBV20-1 combines with J gene TRBJ1-5, with 7 bases identical to TRBD1. The CDR3 is 14 amino acids. V dropped 3 bases and J dropped 1; count of bases not matched to a gene: 3. Looked up from germline, CDR1 is DFQATT and CDR2 is SNEGSKA (reference sequence). This CDR3 reads CSASRGRSNQPQHF. The CDR3 nucleotides read TGCAGTGCTAGCAGGGGGAGGAGCAATCAGCCCCAGCATTTT.

This clonotype occurred a few times. V gene TRBV10-3 combines with J gene TRBJ2-5; D is unclear. Trimming cost V 2 bases and J 2 bases, with 3 bases left between them. CDR1 is ENHRY and CDR2 is SYGVKD in the germline V gene. The CDR3 is 12 residues long. CDR3 coding DNA: TGTGCCATCAGTGAGGTACAAGAGACCCAGTACTTC. Translation: CAISEVQETQYF.

This clonotype was found a few times. The gene calls are TRBV1 and TRBJ2-3; TRBD1, the table's D call, was not compared with the DNA. TRBV1 is listed as a pseudogene. The CDR3 is 16 residues long. CDR3 DNA: TGCACCAGCAGCCAAGACACCCCGGGAAAAACCGATACGCAGTATTTT. Translation: CTSSQDTPGKTDTQYF.

This clonotype was seen a few times. The J gene is TRBJ2-5, the V gene TRBV7-6; no clear D. Looked up from germline, CDR1 is SGHVS and CDR2 is FNYEAQ. V shed 4 bases and J shed 1 base, with 13 bases lying between them. The CDR3 consists of 15 residues. CDR3 amino acids: CASSSSRAFQETQYF. In nucleotides, the CDR3 is TGTGCCAGCAGCTCTTCAAGGGCCTTCCAAGAGACCCAGTACTTC.

This clonotype was observed a few times. This rearrangement joins TRBV6-5 to TRBJ1-1; D possibly corresponds to TRBD1 (5 bases). V shed 5 bases and J shed 0 bases, with 10 bases lying between them. Germline V gene sequence: CDR1 MNHEY, CDR2 SVGAGI. The CDR3 has 14 amino acids. This CDR3 reads CASSMTDMNTEAFF. The CDR3 DNA reads TGTGCCAGCAGTATGACGGACATGAACACTGAAGCTTTCTTT.

The gene calls are TRBV4-1 and TRBJ2-7; no firm D call. CDR1 is MGHRA, CDR2 YSYEKL, per germline. V shed 2 bases and J shed 3 bases, with 11 bases lying between them. CDR3 length: 14 residues. The CDR3 DNA follows: TGCGCCAGCAGCCAACCTACCAGAAACTACGAGCAGTACTTC. Protein sequence: CASSQPTRNYEQYF.

The genes are TRBV9 and TRBJ2-1; 11 nucleotides line up with TRBD2. The V and J ends lost 2 bases and 2 bases, in that order; junction bases with no gene match: 3. Germline values: CDR1 SGDLS, CDR2 YYNGEE. This CDR3 region has 16 residues. The CDR3 loop is CASSVSGGAPYNEQFF. The CDR3 coding sequence is TGTGCCAGCAGCGTTAGCGGGGGGGCCCCCTACAATGAGCAGTTCTTC.

The chain carries TRBV7-3 and TRBJ2-2; tentative D call: TRBD2 (6 bases). In germline, CDR1 is SGHTA, CDR2 FQGTGA. V lost 1 base and J lost 6, with 9 bases in between. The CDR3 is 14 residues long. CDR3 residues: CASSLRGTPGELFF. CDR3 coding DNA: TGTGCCAGCAGCTTAAGGGGGACTCCCGGGGAGCTGTTTTTT.

This chain links TRBV7-9 with TRBJ2-4; 7 bases align to TRBD1. Unmatched junction bases numbered 8, after V lost 4 bases and J lost 11 bases. The CDR3 extends over 13 amino acids. Germline values: CDR1 SEHNR, CDR2 FQNEAQ (reference sequence). CDR3 bases: TGTGCCAGCAGCTCGGGGTCGGGGACAGTTCAGTACTTC. Its protein product is CASSSGSGTVQYF.

This clonotype was observed a handful of times. This chain joins TRBV7-3 and TRBJ2-3; no reliable D call. This CDR3 region has 15 residues. Trimming removed 1 base at V and 0 bases at J, with 8 bases between. Germline V gene data show CDR1 as SGHTA and CDR2 as FQGTGA. The CDR3 reads CASSLSARSTDTQYF. In DNA, the CDR3 is TGTGCCAGCAGCTTAAGTGCCAGAAGCACAGATACGCAGTATTTT.

This clonotype was detected only a few times. The chain couples TRBV7-6 to TRBJ2-1; tentatively, D is TRBD1 (5 bases). V was cut by 5 bases and J by 7 bases, with 12 bases left in between. CDR1 is SGHVS, CDR2 FNYEAQ, per germline. The CDR3 loop spans 13 amino acids. The CDR3 sequence is CASSPIDRNEQFF. The CDR3 DNA reads as TGTGCCAGCAGCCCGATCGACAGAAATGAGCAGTTCTTC.